The 29 T cell receptor beta chains below were found in one sample sequenced in a study of cytomegalovirus exposure and HLA in healthy donors. PCR used 60 Vbeta primers and 13 Jbeta primers. Some clones are missing from TCRdb's copy, which holds only in-frame ones; the method was immunoSEQ multiplex PCR. The sample comprises more than 130,000 clones, around 79% of which are singletons, and less than 3% rests with the top ten. Sequencing was performed on PBMCs. The receptor set was obtained from a male donor in good health and CMV-seronegative.

The chain couples TRBV5-1 to TRBJ1-2, with D perhaps matching TRBD1 (5 bases). Trimming cost V 0 bases and J 5 bases, with 11 bases left between them. The CDR3 is 14 amino acids. Germline lookup yields CDR1 SGHRS and CDR2 YFSETQ. CDR3 protein: CASSLGGADYGYTF. CDR3 nucleotide sequence: TGCGCCAGCAGCTTGGGCGGGGCGGATTATGGCTACACCTTC.

The gene calls are TRBV5-1 and TRBJ2-1, with D maybe TRBD2 (6 bases). The CDR3 is 13 residues long. Between the trimmed V and J ends, which lost 0 bases and 9 bases, there was a span of 10 bases. Germline V gene lookup returns CDR1 SGHRS and CDR2 YFSETQ. CDR3 sequence reads: CASSLVIGGEQFF. In nucleotides, the CDR3 is TGCGCCAGCAGCTTGGTGATCGGGGGTGAGCAGTTCTTC.

V usage is TRBV6-4 and J usage is TRBJ1-1; no clear D. The CDR3 has 13 amino acids. Per the germline V gene, CDR1 is MRHNA and CDR2 is SNTAGT. Trimming stripped 5 bases from V and 1 base from J, with 8 bases between. CDR3 loop: CASSMTRNTEAFF. In DNA, the CDR3 is TGTGCCAGCAGTATGACAAGGAACACTGAAGCTTTCTTT.

The V gene is TRBV19, the J gene TRBJ1-5; TRBD1 might be the D (5 bases). Trimming took 3 bases from V and 5 from J, leaving 8 bases between them. The length of the CDR3 is 13 residues. Germline CDR1 is LNHDA and CDR2 is SQIVND (reference sequence). CDR3 protein: CASSIRQYQPQHF. The CDR3 DNA is TGTGCCAGTAGTATCCGACAGTATCAGCCCCAGCATTTT.

The chain carries TRBV4-2 and TRBJ2-7; 11 bases map to TRBD2. CDR3 size: 18 residues. CDR1 and CDR2 (germline): LGHNA, YNFKEQ. The V gene end was trimmed by 5 bases and the J gene end by 2 bases; junction bases not matched to a gene: 14. DNA for the CDR3: TGTGCCAGCAGCACTGGGACTAGCGGCCCCCAGGACCCCTACGAGCAGTACTTC. Its translation is CASSTGTSGPQDPYEQYF.

The V gene is TRBV9, the J gene TRBJ2-7, with D unclear. This CDR3 has 15 amino acids. V was trimmed by 0 bases and J by 2 bases, leaving 12 bases between them. Looked up from germline, CDR1 is SGDLS and CDR2 is YYNGEE. CDR3 protein: CASSVGANSPYEQYF. Here the CDR3 DNA reads TGTGCCAGCAGCGTAGGGGCAAACTCCCCCTACGAGCAGTACTTC. Looking up the rest from reference TRBV9 and TRBJ2-7 gives the full variable domain: DSGVTQTPKHLITATGQRVTLRCSPRSGDLSVYWYQQSLDQGLQFLIQYYNGEERAKGNILERFSAQQFPDLHSELNLSSLELGDSALYFCASSVGANSPYEQYFGPGTRLTVT.

V is TRBV7-3 and J is TRBJ2-7; 9 bases fit TRBD1. V lost 4 bases and J lost 4; bases outside the gene matches: 8. CDR3 length: 15 residues. Germline values: CDR1 SGHTA, CDR2 FQGTGA. In DNA form, the CDR3 reads TGTGCCAGCAGCTCAGGACCGGGACAGGGTTACGAGCAGTACTTC. Translating it yields CASSSGPGQGYEQYF.

The chain recombines TRBV2 with TRBJ1-2; 8 bases match TRBD1. The germline gives CDR1 SNHLY, CDR2 FYNNEI. V was pared by 6 bases and J by 3 bases, with 3 bases of the junction left unmatched. The CDR3 contains 13 residues. Written as DNA, the CDR3 is TGTGCCAGCAGCACGACAGGGGACTATGGCTACACCTTC. Translated, it gives CASSTTGDYGYTF.

To note about this clone: Germline and junction disagree at one end, which may indicate a read error. The genes are TRBV27 and TRBJ1-2, with a weak D call TRBD1 (6 bases). This CDR3 comprises 13 residues. CDR1 MNHEY and CDR2 SMNVEV come from the germline V gene (reference sequence). Here the CDR3 reads CASSVTGSYGYPF. CDR3 sequence (DNA): TGTGCCAGCAGCGTGACAGGATCGTATGGCTACCCCTTC.

To note about this clone: The junction departs from the called germline gene at one end, perhaps through a read error. The chain recombines TRBV7-9 with TRBJ2-2; TRBD2 agrees at 13 bases. The CDR3 runs 19 residues. Germline-derived CDR1 and CDR2 are SEHNR and FQNEAQ (reference sequence). CDR3 nucleotides: TGTTCCAGCAGCTGGAAAACTAGCGGGGGGGCCTCGAACACCGGGGAGCTGTTTTTT. This sequence encodes CSSSWKTSGGASNTGELFF.

This clone has a handful of counts. This chain joins TRBV6-5 and TRBJ1-6, with 7 bases aligning to TRBD1. There are 15 residues in the CDR3. Germline CDR1 is MNHEY and CDR2 is SVGAGI. Losses at the gene ends were 6 bases for V and 1 base for J; bases not matched to a gene: 3. The CDR3 region has the DNA TGTGCCAGCAGGAACAGGGGATCCTATAATTCACCCCTCCACTTT. Translating it yields CASRNRGSYNSPLHF.

This chain uses TRBV2 with TRBJ1-2; D might be TRBD1 (5 bases). The CDR3 spans 16 residues. CDR1 and CDR2 (germline): SNHLY, FYNNEI. Trimming took 7 bases from V and 8 from J, leaving 26 bases between them. CDR3 residues: CASTRRATGRAGGYTF. Written as DNA, the CDR3 is TGTGCCAGCACCCGAAGGGCCACAGGTCGCGCAGGGGGCTACACCTTC.

The V and J genes are TRBV19 and TRBJ1-1, with D possibly TRBD1 on 5 matching bases. CDR1 and CDR2 (germline): LNHDA, SQIVND (reference sequence). Deletions cut 9 bases from V and 1 base from J, with 15 bases between. The CDR3 covers 14 residues. CDR3 sequence: CASSSRAPNTEAFF. In DNA, the CDR3 is TGTGCCAGCTCCTCCAGGGCCCCGAACACTGAAGCTTTCTTT.

The chain employs TRBV11-1 and TRBJ2-7; D perhaps matches TRBD1 (6 bases). The CDR3 loop spans 12 amino acids. Trimming cost V 6 bases and J 1 base, with 7 bases left between them. Germline V gene data show CDR1 as SGHAT and CDR2 as FQDESV (reference sequence). CDR3 region: CASRGGSYEQYF. DNA of the CDR3: TGTGCCAGCAGAGGGGGTTCCTACGAGCAGTACTTC. Drawing the rest from reference TRBV11-1 and TRBJ2-7, the complete variable domain is EAEVAQSPRYKITEKSQAVAFWCDPISGHATLYWYRQILGQGPELLVQFQDESVVDDSQLPKDRFSAERLKGVDSTLKIQPAELGDSAMYLCASRGGSYEQYFGPGTRLTVT.

The chain joins TRBV6-4 to TRBJ2-7; perhaps TRBD1 as D (6 bases). The CDR3 totals 14 residues. Germline-derived CDR1 and CDR2 are MRHNA and SNTAGT. The V gene lost 5 bases and the J gene lost 3 bases, with 14 bases spanning the gap. The CDR3 spells CASSNPGQLYEQYF. The CDR3 DNA sequence: TGTGCCAGCAGTAACCCGGGACAACTCTACGAGCAGTACTTC.

As for this clone: Germline is not matched at one junction end, which may reflect a read error. The chain carries TRBV15 and TRBJ1-2; D possibly corresponds to TRBD1 (6 bases). CDR1 and CDR2 (germline): LNHNV, YYDKDF (reference sequence). The CDR3 has 14 amino acids. The CDR3 loop is CATSSLRGISGYPF. CDR3 coding DNA: TGTGCCACCAGCAGTCTAAGGGGGATATCTGGCTACCCCTTC.

A remark on this clone: Compared with germline, one end of the junction differs, possibly owing to a read error. The chain links TRBV5-6 to TRBJ1-5; possibly TRBD1 for D (6 bases). The CDR3 covers 17 residues. Germline values: CDR1 SGHDT, CDR2 YYEEEE. The CDR3 spells CASRLFGGRANNQPQHF. CDR3 DNA: TGTGCCAGCCGCTTGTTTGGGGGCAGGGCGAACAATCAGCCCCAGCATTTT.

The chain employs TRBV14 and TRBJ2-2, with 10 positions matching TRBD1. Germline values: CDR1 SGHDN, CDR2 FVKESK. V shed 1 base, J shed 5 bases, and the junction held 7 bases outside the gene matches. The CDR3 has 17 residues. This chain's CDR3 is CASSQGLRTGGTGELFF. CDR3 coding DNA: TGTGCCAGCAGCCAAGGGCTACGGACAGGGGGAACCGGGGAGCTGTTTTTT.

Notes on this clone: An end of the junction differs from the germline gene, which may be a read error. This chain links TRBV7-9 with TRBJ2-7; maybe TRBD2 (6 bases). From germline, CDR1 is SEHNR and CDR2 FQNEAQ (reference sequence). This CDR3 comprises 13 residues. The CDR3 is CASSLLRWGSGDF. For the CDR3, the DNA is TGTGCCAGCAGCTTACTTAGGTGGGGCTCGGGGGACTTC.

The chain recombines TRBV10-3 with TRBJ1-5; 7 bases fit TRBD1. The CDR3 is 15 residues long. CDR1 and CDR2 (germline): ENHRY, SYGVKD. V was clipped by 1 base and J by 1 base; unmatched bases: 1. The CDR3 loop is CAISEYRGSNQPQHF. CDR3 bases: TGTGCCATCAGTGAGTACAGGGGAAGCAATCAGCCCCAGCATTTT.

This chain connects TRBV5-4 to TRBJ2-7; D not certain. This CDR3 is 11 amino acids long. In germline, CDR1 is SGHNT, CDR2 YYREEE (reference sequence). V gave up 4 bases and J gave up 10 bases, with 12 bases separating them. The CDR3 loop reads CASSNSWVQYF. CDR3 in DNA: TGTGCCAGCAGCAATAGCTGGGTCCAGTACTTC.

CDR3 DNA: TGTGCCACCAGCAGACCCAGGGGGGCAGGCAATCAGCCCCAGCATTTT. Protein product: CATSRPRGAGNQPQHF. V and J are TRBV15 and TRBJ1-5; 7 bases align to TRBD1. Germline V gene data show CDR1 as LNHNV and CDR2 as YYDKDF (reference sequence). Trimming removed 2 bases from V and 2 bases from J; junction bases left unmatched: 6. This CDR3 has 16 residues.

This clone was observed a single time. The rearrangement links TRBV21-1 to TRBJ1-3; the table's D call, TRBD1, has no DNA check behind it. TRBV21-1 is a listed pseudogene. There are 19 residues in the CDR3. CDR3 DNA sequence: TGTGCCAGCAGCAAGGAGGGACAGGACCGGTCGAGCTCTGGAAACACCATATATTTT. Translation gives CASSKEGQDRSSSGNTIYF.

This rearrangement joins TRBV6-5 to TRBJ2-5, with TRBD1 matching 8 bases. The DNA end lines up better with TRBJ2-7; the J call may be wrong. Germline values: CDR1 MNHEY, CDR2 SVGAGI. This CDR3 region has 15 residues. The CDR3 nucleotides are TGTGCCAGCAGCCGACCGGGACAGGCGTTTTACGAGCAGTACTTC. This sequence encodes CASSRPGQAFYEQYF.

Only a few counts were recorded for this clone. The chain joins TRBV10-3 to TRBJ1-1, with 9 nucleotides matching TRBD1. Per the germline V gene, CDR1 is ENHRY and CDR2 is SYGVKD. This CDR3 has 14 residues. V shed 10 bases and J 0 bases; nucleotides not matched to a gene: 6. The CDR3 protein is CASRTGALNTEAFF. Here the CDR3 DNA reads TGTGCCAGCCGGACAGGGGCCTTGAACACTGAAGCTTTCTTT.

V gene TRBV15 combines with J gene TRBJ2-1; D may be TRBD2 (6 bases). The germline V gene encodes CDR1 LNHNV and CDR2 YYDKDF (reference sequence). Trimming took off 5 bases at V and 10 bases at J, with 18 bases between the two ends. This CDR3 has 14 amino acids. The CDR3 DNA reads TGTGCCACCAGCCGTTCAAGGAGGGGTTACGAGCAGTTCTTC. Protein sequence: CATSRSRRGYEQFF.

The chain combines TRBV29-1 with TRBJ1-6, with 8 bases matching TRBD1. V shed 5 bases and J 5 bases; nucleotides not matched to a gene: 5. The CDR3 length is 14 residues. Germline lookup yields CDR1 SQVTM and CDR2 ANQGSEA. The CDR3 DNA is TGCAGCGTTTACTCGGGACAGGATAATTCACCCCTCCACTTT. Translating gives CSVYSGQDNSPLHF.

In its sample, this clone was seen once. V usage is TRBV6-5 and J usage is TRBJ2-1, with 8 bases lining up with TRBD2. Germline V CDR1 and CDR2: MNHEY, SVGAGI. The CDR3 has 13 residues. J gave up 5 bases and V 8 bases, and 5 bases lay outside the gene matches. The CDR3: CASGGGGHNEQFF. CDR3 sequence (DNA): TGTGCCAGCGGCGGCGGGGGGCACAATGAGCAGTTCTTC.

The chain has TRBV6-5 and TRBJ1-2, with D perhaps TRBD1 (5 bases). CDR1 and CDR2 from the germline V gene are MNHEY and SVGAGI. The CDR3 length is 15 residues. V was trimmed by 2 bases and J by 6 bases, leaving 16 bases between them. The CDR3 protein is CASSYDLGLGDGYTF. As DNA, the CDR3 is TGTGCCAGCAGTTACGACCTGGGTTTAGGGGATGGCTACACCTTC.